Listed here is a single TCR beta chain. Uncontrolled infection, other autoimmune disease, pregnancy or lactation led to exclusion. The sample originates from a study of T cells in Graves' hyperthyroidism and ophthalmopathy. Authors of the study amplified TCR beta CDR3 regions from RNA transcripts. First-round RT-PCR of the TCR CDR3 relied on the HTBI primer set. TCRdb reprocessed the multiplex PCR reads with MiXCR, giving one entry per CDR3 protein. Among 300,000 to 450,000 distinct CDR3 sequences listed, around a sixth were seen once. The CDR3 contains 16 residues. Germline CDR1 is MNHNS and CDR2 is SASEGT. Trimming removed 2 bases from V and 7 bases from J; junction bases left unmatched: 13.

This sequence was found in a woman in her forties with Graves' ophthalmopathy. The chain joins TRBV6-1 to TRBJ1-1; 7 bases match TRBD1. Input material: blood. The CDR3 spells CASSEFDGTVTYEAFF. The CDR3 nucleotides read TGTGCCAGCAGTGAATTTGATGGGACAGTGACTTATGAAGCTTTCTTT.